These T cell receptor beta chains were read from a single sample in a study of cytomegalovirus exposure and HLA in healthy donors. The data were produced by immunoSEQ multiplex PCR, yet TCRdb's version contains in-frame clones alone and is incomplete. The sample includes tens of thousands of clones, 70% to 90% of them seen just once. The sample taken for sequencing was PBMCs. All receptors derive from a woman in her thirties in good health and CMV-seronegative. The CDR3 runs from the conserved cysteine through the conserved F or W. Fields, in order: CDR3 DNA, CDR3 protein, V gene, D gene, CDR3 length, clone size, J gene. A D gene is named only where the DNA matches it firmly. Clone size is given for some rows only: seen once, a few or many times, or a class if the clone is expanded.

cdr3_nt: TGTGCCAGCAGTCGTCGGTCCCCTCCCAATGAGCAGTTCTTC
cdr3_aa: CASSRRSPPNEQFF
v_call: TRBV2
d_call: NA
cdr3_length: 14
clone_size: NA
j_call: TRBJ2-1

cdr3_nt: TGTGCCAGCAGCTTGGCGGTCCCCACTGAAGCTTTCTTT
cdr3_aa: CASSLAVPTEAFF
v_call: TRBV6-5
d_call: NA
cdr3_length: 13
clone_size: NA
j_call: TRBJ1-1

cdr3_nt: TGTGCCAGCAGTCCCCGCCGGGTCACAGATACGCAGTATTTT
cdr3_aa: CASSPRRVTDTQYF
v_call: TRBV28
d_call: NA
cdr3_length: 14
clone_size: NA
j_call: TRBJ2-3

cdr3_nt: TGTGCCAGCAGCTCCCAGGGTACTGAAGCTTTCTTT
cdr3_aa: CASSSQGTEAFF
v_call: TRBV7-2
d_call: NA
cdr3_length: 12
clone_size: NA
j_call: TRBJ1-1

cdr3_nt: TGTGCCAGCACAGATCAGGGGCTCTATGGCTACACCTTC
cdr3_aa: CASTDQGLYGYTF
v_call: TRBV19
d_call: NA
cdr3_length: 13
clone_size: NA
j_call: TRBJ1-2

cdr3_nt: TGTGCCAGCAGCCAAGGCGACAGGGGCCTCGTCTATGGCTACACCTTC
cdr3_aa: CASSQGDRGLVYGYTF
v_call: TRBV14
d_call: TRBD1
cdr3_length: 16
clone_size: NA
j_call: TRBJ1-2

cdr3_nt: TGTGCCAGCAGTTTCCTGGGACAGGGGCTTTATGAGACCCAGTACTTC
cdr3_aa: CASSFLGQGLYETQYF
v_call: TRBV27
d_call: TRBD1
cdr3_length: 16
clone_size: once
j_call: TRBJ2-5

cdr3_nt: TGTGCCAGCAGCGTAGGAGGCCAAGAGACCCAGTACTTC
cdr3_aa: CASSVGGQETQYF
v_call: TRBV9
d_call: NA
cdr3_length: 13
clone_size: NA
j_call: TRBJ2-5

cdr3_nt: TGTGCCAGCAGGTTCAGGGGGCCTCGGACCGGGGAGCTGTTTTTT
cdr3_aa: CASRFRGPRTGELFF
v_call: TRBV28
d_call: TRBD1
cdr3_length: 15
clone_size: NA
j_call: TRBJ2-2

cdr3_nt: TGTGCCAGCAGCTTAGGTGGGGGGGCCTCCTATGGCTACACCTTC
cdr3_aa: CASSLGGGASYGYTF
v_call: TRBV7-2
d_call: NA
cdr3_length: 15
clone_size: NA
j_call: TRBJ1-2

cdr3_nt: TGTGCCAGCAGCTCCGGACCGGGACAGGGTTCTGAAGCTTTCTTT
cdr3_aa: CASSSGPGQGSEAFF
v_call: TRBV11-3
d_call: TRBD1
cdr3_length: 15
clone_size: NA
j_call: TRBJ1-1

cdr3_nt: TGCAGCGCCCTTAAGGGGCCCGGGACAGGGGGCCTCTATGGCTACACCTTC
cdr3_aa: CSALKGPGTGGLYGYTF
v_call: TRBV29-1
d_call: TRBD1
cdr3_length: 17
clone_size: NA
j_call: TRBJ1-2

cdr3_nt: TGTGCCATCAGTGGAAAAGCGGACCAGTACGAGCAGTACTTC
cdr3_aa: CAISGKADQYEQYF
v_call: TRBV10-3
d_call: NA
cdr3_length: 14
clone_size: NA
j_call: TRBJ2-7

cdr3_nt: TGCGCCAGCAGCCAAGACAGGGCCAATTCACCCCTCCACTTT
cdr3_aa: CASSQDRANSPLHF
v_call: TRBV4-1
d_call: NA
cdr3_length: 14
clone_size: NA
j_call: TRBJ1-6

cdr3_nt: TGTGCCAGCGGTTTCCCAACAGCCGGCGCTGAAGCTTTCTTT
cdr3_aa: CASGFPTAGAEAFF
v_call: TRBV28
d_call: NA
cdr3_length: 14
clone_size: NA
j_call: TRBJ1-1

cdr3_nt: TGCAGCGTTGTCAGACAGGGGAGCTACGAGCAGTACTTC
cdr3_aa: CSVVRQGSYEQYF
v_call: TRBV29-1
d_call: TRBD1
cdr3_length: 13
clone_size: NA
j_call: TRBJ2-7

cdr3_nt: TGTGCCAGCAGCGGGTCGGATCAGGGTGGCTATGGCTACACCTTC
cdr3_aa: CASSGSDQGGYGYTF
v_call: TRBV7-2
d_call: NA
cdr3_length: 15
clone_size: NA
j_call: TRBJ1-2

cdr3_nt: TGCGCCAGCAGCCAAGCTAAGGGGACAGGGATTCATGAGCAGTTCTTC
cdr3_aa: CASSQAKGTGIHEQFF
v_call: TRBV4-3
d_call: TRBD1
cdr3_length: 16
clone_size: few
j_call: TRBJ2-1

cdr3_nt: TGTGCCAGCAGCCTGGACAGGGTATCGCAGTATTTT
cdr3_aa: CASSLDRVSQYF
v_call: TRBV2
d_call: TRBD1
cdr3_length: 12
clone_size: NA
j_call: TRBJ2-3

cdr3_nt: TGTGCCAGCAGTTTGGGGGGTAGTGAGCAGTTCTTC
cdr3_aa: CASSLGGSEQFF
v_call: TRBV27
d_call: NA
cdr3_length: 12
clone_size: NA
j_call: TRBJ2-1

cdr3_nt: TGTGCCAGCAGCTTTCAGGGGGAGGCGGGCACTGAAGCTTTCTTT
cdr3_aa: CASSFQGEAGTEAFF
v_call: TRBV7-8
d_call: TRBD1
cdr3_length: 15
clone_size: once
j_call: TRBJ1-1

cdr3_nt: TGCGCCAGCAGCCAAGGGGGCAGCTCTGGGGCCAACGTCCTGACTTTC
cdr3_aa: CASSQGGSSGANVLTF
v_call: TRBV4-3
d_call: NA
cdr3_length: 16
clone_size: NA
j_call: TRBJ2-6

cdr3_nt: TGTGCCAGTAGTCCCACCTCGGACAGGGATTTAGATGGCTACACCTTC
cdr3_aa: CASSPTSDRDLDGYTF
v_call: TRBV19
d_call: TRBD1
cdr3_length: 16
clone_size: few
j_call: TRBJ1-2

cdr3_nt: TGCGCCAGCAGTGAACAGGGCGGTAGGAACACTGAAGCTTTCTTT
cdr3_aa: CASSEQGGRNTEAFF
v_call: TRBV5-1
d_call: NA
cdr3_length: 15
clone_size: NA
j_call: TRBJ1-1

cdr3_nt: TGTGCCAGTAGTATCCCCGGGACAGGCGCATTAGCTGAAGCTTTCTTT
cdr3_aa: CASSIPGTGALAEAFF
v_call: TRBV19
d_call: TRBD1
cdr3_length: 16
clone_size: NA
j_call: TRBJ1-1

cdr3_nt: TGTGCCAGTAGTAGACAGGGAGTGACCGGGGAGCTGTTTTTT
cdr3_aa: CASSRQGVTGELFF
v_call: TRBV19
d_call: TRBD1
cdr3_length: 14
clone_size: NA
j_call: TRBJ2-2

cdr3_nt: TGTGCCAGCAGCCCTCGGAGGGAGGAGACCCAGTACTTC
cdr3_aa: CASSPRREETQYF
v_call: TRBV13
d_call: NA
cdr3_length: 13
clone_size: NA
j_call: TRBJ2-5

cdr3_nt: TGTGCTAGTGGACCCCTAAGAGCGGGGGCCACAGATACGCAGTATTTT
cdr3_aa: CASGPLRAGATDTQYF
v_call: TRBV12-5
d_call: TRBD2
cdr3_length: 16
clone_size: NA
j_call: TRBJ2-3

cdr3_nt: TGTGCCAGCAGCGCAAGGGACAGACAATACTATGGCTACACCTTC
cdr3_aa: CASSARDRQYYGYTF
v_call: TRBV9
d_call: TRBD1
cdr3_length: 15
clone_size: NA
j_call: TRBJ1-2

cdr3_nt: TGCGCCAGCAGTTCCCTGGCCGGGACAGGGAATGAGCAGTTCTTC
cdr3_aa: CASSSLAGTGNEQFF
v_call: TRBV5-1
d_call: TRBD1
cdr3_length: 15
clone_size: NA
j_call: TRBJ2-1

cdr3_nt: TGTGCCAGTCGCTCTCTTGGGGGGAGATCAGGGAACACTGAAGCTTTCTTT
cdr3_aa: CASRSLGGRSGNTEAFF
v_call: TRBV18
d_call: NA
cdr3_length: 17
clone_size: NA
j_call: TRBJ1-1

cdr3_nt: TGTGCCAGTAGTAGTGTCGGGGGGGCGACGAACACTGAAGCTTTCTTT
cdr3_aa: CASSSVGGATNTEAFF
v_call: TRBV19
d_call: NA
cdr3_length: 16
clone_size: NA
j_call: TRBJ1-1

cdr3_nt: TGTGCCAGCAGTTACGAGGGCAGCAATCAGCCCCAGCATTTT
cdr3_aa: CASSYEGSNQPQHF
v_call: TRBV6-6
d_call: NA
cdr3_length: 14
clone_size: NA
j_call: TRBJ1-5

cdr3_nt: TGCGCCAGCAGCCAAGTACCGGGACAGGAAACCTACGAGCAGTACTTC
cdr3_aa: CASSQVPGQETYEQYF
v_call: TRBV4-3
d_call: TRBD1
cdr3_length: 16
clone_size: NA
j_call: TRBJ2-7

cdr3_nt: TGTGCCAGCAGCTTGGGGGAGACGACCCAGTACTTC
cdr3_aa: CASSLGETTQYF
v_call: TRBV5-4
d_call: NA
cdr3_length: 12
clone_size: NA
j_call: TRBJ2-5

cdr3_nt: TGTGCCAGCAGGGAGGGACTAGCGAGCCGCACGCAGTATTTT
cdr3_aa: CASREGLASRTQYF
v_call: TRBV6-5
d_call: TRBD2
cdr3_length: 14
clone_size: NA
j_call: TRBJ2-3

cdr3_nt: TGTGCCAGCAGTGAAGGTTGGGAGGGGAGTACTGAAGCTTTCTTT
cdr3_aa: CASSEGWEGSTEAFF
v_call: TRBV2
d_call: NA
cdr3_length: 15
clone_size: NA
j_call: TRBJ1-1

cdr3_nt: TGTGCCAGCAGCTTTGCGGCGTACGAGCAGTACTTC
cdr3_aa: CASSFAAYEQYF
v_call: TRBV11-2
d_call: NA
cdr3_length: 12
clone_size: NA
j_call: TRBJ2-7

cdr3_nt: TGTGCCAGTAGTCAGTCGCGAGGACTGAAGAGCTCCTACGAGCAGTACTTC
cdr3_aa: CASSQSRGLKSSYEQYF
v_call: TRBV19
d_call: NA
cdr3_length: 17
clone_size: few
j_call: TRBJ2-7

cdr3_nt: TGTGCCAGCAGCCCGGGTGCAGTTAAAGCTTTCTTT
cdr3_aa: CASSPGAVKAFF
v_call: TRBV7-9
d_call: NA
cdr3_length: 12
clone_size: NA
j_call: TRBJ1-1

cdr3_nt: TGTGCCAGCTCACCACCTAACCGGGGACAGGGGTATTATGGAGGGACAGATACGCAGTATTTT
cdr3_aa: CASSPPNRGQGYYGGTDTQYF
v_call: TRBV18
d_call: TRBD1
cdr3_length: 21
clone_size: NA
j_call: TRBJ2-3

cdr3_nt: TGTGCCAGCAGTTACCAGCAGGGTAACTATGGCTACACCTTC
cdr3_aa: CASSYQQGNYGYTF
v_call: TRBV6-5
d_call: NA
cdr3_length: 14
clone_size: NA
j_call: TRBJ1-2

cdr3_nt: TGTGCCAGCAGCCGCGTAGGGACAGGGCTCACTGAAGCTTTCTTT
cdr3_aa: CASSRVGTGLTEAFF
v_call: TRBV11-3
d_call: TRBD1
cdr3_length: 15
clone_size: NA
j_call: TRBJ1-1

cdr3_nt: TGCGCCAGCAGCCCCGACAACCGCCGGGAGGCTTTCTTT
cdr3_aa: CASSPDNRREAFF
v_call: TRBV5-1
d_call: NA
cdr3_length: 13
clone_size: NA
j_call: TRBJ1-1

cdr3_nt: TGCGCCAGCAGCGATCGGACAGCGACAATATCCGGGGAGCTGTTTTTT
cdr3_aa: CASSDRTATISGELFF
v_call: TRBV5-1
d_call: NA
cdr3_length: 16
clone_size: NA
j_call: TRBJ2-2